The 3 T cell receptor beta chains listed next were all sequenced from one sample in a study of T cell responses to AZD1222 COVID-19 vaccine. The data were produced by immunoSEQ multiplex PCR, yet TCRdb's version contains in-frame clones alone and is incomplete. This table has fewer than 200,000 clones, about 92% appearing once. Sequenced here: peripheral blood, sampled on day 0 of MenACWY control vaccination. All receptors come from an adult in good health.

The rearrangement links TRBV20-1 to TRBJ1-1; perhaps TRBD1 as D (6 bases). CDR1 is DFQATT and CDR2 is SNEGSKA in the germline V gene (reference sequence). The length of the CDR3 is 14 residues. The germline V and J ends were trimmed by 3 bases and 1 base, with 12 bases remaining between them. The CDR3 DNA sequence: TGCAGTGCTAGTGGAGGGACACCGAACACTGAAGCTTTCTTT. This sequence encodes CSASGGTPNTEAFF.

The CDR3, as DNA: TGTGCCAGTAGTAACAGACTAGCCGCGAACACCGGGGAGCTGTTTTTT. Protein sequence: CASSNRLAANTGELFF. The V and J genes are TRBV19 and TRBJ2-2, with 7 positions matching TRBD2. Germline CDR1 LNHDA, CDR2 SQIVND (reference sequence). The CDR3 has 16 residues. V gave up 4 bases and J gave up 0 bases; unmatched junction bases: 5. The full variable domain, completed using reference TRBV19 and TRBJ2-2, is DGGITQSPKYLFRKEGQNVTLSCEQNLNHDAMYWYRQDPGQGLRLIYYSQIVNDFQKGDIAEGYSVSREKKESFPLTVTSAQKNPTAFYLCASSNRLAANTGELFFGEGSRLTVL.

This CDR3 reads CASSTPSGGETQYF. The CDR3 DNA is TGTGCCAGCAGTACCCCGTCGGGGGGAGAGACCCAGTACTTC. J is TRBJ2-5 and V is TRBV6-2 or TRBV6-3, with TRBD2 identical over 7 bases. The CDR3 sequence is 14 residues long. Germline values: CDR1 MNHEY, CDR2 SVGEGT. The junction had 7 bases not matched to a gene; V was cut back by 5 bases and J by 4 bases.